This passage covers 27 T cell receptor beta chains from one sample sequenced in a study of T cell changes during pregnancy in multiple sclerosis. The assay was immunoSEQ multiplex PCR, and TCRdb's table has in-frame clones only and misses some. The sample includes under 100,000 clones, over 90% of them seen just once. The sample here was peripheral blood, taken in the second trimester of pregnancy. These receptor sequences come from a female donor with multiple sclerosis, enrolled in a pregnancy study.

The chain uses TRBV30 and TRBJ2-1, with 9 bases lining up with TRBD2. V was pared by 2 bases and J by 0 bases, with 11 bases of the junction left unmatched. This CDR3 has 18 residues. Germline V gene sequence: CDR1 GTSNPN, CDR2 SVGIG (reference sequence). The CDR3 DNA sequence: TGTGCCTGGAGTTTGGGATTAGCGGGAGTAAGCTCCTACAATGAGCAGTTCTTC. It encodes CAWSLGLAGVSSYNEQFF. Looking up the rest from reference TRBV30 and TRBJ2-1 gives the full variable domain: SQTIHQWPATLVQPVGSPLSLECTVEGTSNPNLYWYRQAAGRGLQLLFYSVGIGQISSEVPQNLSASRPQDRQFILSSKKLLLSDSGFYLCAWSLGLAGVSSYNEQFFGPGTRLTVL.

V usage is TRBV19 and J usage is TRBJ2-1; 8 bases are a match to TRBD2. Trimming removed 8 bases from V and 4 bases from J; junction bases left unmatched: 4. Germline V gives CDR1 LNHDA, CDR2 SQIVND (reference sequence). CDR3 size: 13 residues. CDR3 in DNA: TGTGCCAGTTCGACTAGCGTATACAATGAGCAGTTCTTC. This sequence encodes CASSTSVYNEQFF.

This sequence joins TRBV25-1 and TRBJ1-4; D uncertain. The germline V gene has CDR1 MGHDK and CDR2 SYGVNS. The CDR3 is 15 amino acids. Trimming shortened V by 0 bases and J by 7 bases, and 12 bases separated the two germline ends. Here the CDR3 DNA reads TGTGCCAGCAGTGAATATACCCCGGGGAGTGAAAAACTGTTTTTT. This sequence encodes CASSEYTPGSEKLFF.

This rearrangement joins TRBV19 to TRBJ2-6, with 10 bases matching TRBD1. This CDR3 has 19 amino acids. Germline values: CDR1 LNHDA, CDR2 SQIVND (reference sequence). V dropped 5 bases and J dropped 1; count of bases not matched to a gene: 11. CDR3 DNA: TGTGCCAGTAGTCTAAAAGGACAGGGGGTAGTATCTGGGGCCAACGTCCTGACTTTC. This sequence encodes CASSLKGQGVVSGANVLTF. The whole variable domain, filled in from reference TRBV19 and TRBJ2-6, reads DGGITQSPKYLFRKEGQNVTLSCEQNLNHDAMYWYRQDPGQGLRLIYYSQIVNDFQKGDIAEGYSVSREKKESFPLTVTSAQKNPTAFYLCASSLKGQGVVSGANVLTFGAGSRLTVL.

J is TRBJ1-1 and V is TRBV27, with D possibly TRBD1 on 6 matching bases. There are 14 residues in the CDR3. Germline-derived CDR1 and CDR2 are MNHEY and SMNVEV (reference sequence). Between the trimmed V and J ends, which lost 6 bases and 2 bases, there was a span of 13 bases. The CDR3 spells CASSEGGTNTEAFF. In DNA, the CDR3 is TGTGCCAGCAGCGAAGGGGGAACAAACACTGAAGCTTTCTTT.

This clone came up once. The rearrangement joins TRBV5-1 to TRBJ1-1; TRBD1 is a possible D gene (6 bases). The CDR3 loop spans 17 amino acids. V lost 0 bases and J 5 bases, leaving 20 bases between the germline ends. Germline V lookup: CDR1 SGHRS, CDR2 YFSETQ. CDR3 sequence: CASSLAVTGTRGTEAFF. As DNA, the CDR3 is TGCGCCAGCAGCTTGGCCGTCACAGGGACGAGAGGGACTGAAGCTTTCTTT.

The chain recombines TRBV28 with TRBJ2-2; tentative D call: TRBD2 (6 bases). CDR3 length: 15 amino acids. Deletions cut 5 bases from V and 3 bases from J, with 13 bases between. Germline V gene data show CDR1 as MDHEN and CDR2 as SYDVKM. CDR3 sequence: CASSAGLSYTGELFF. CDR3 nucleotides: TGTGCCAGCAGTGCGGGACTCAGCTACACCGGGGAGCTGTTTTTT.

The V and J genes are TRBV29-1 and TRBJ2-7, with D possibly matching TRBD1 (5 bases). With 3 bases removed from V and 6 bases from J, the gap between germline ends came to 18 bases. The CDR3 spans 14 residues. Germline V gene data show CDR1 as SQVTM and CDR2 as ANQGSEA. The CDR3 here is CSVDWSTGTLEQYF. CDR3 nucleotide sequence: TGCAGCGTTGATTGGTCAACAGGAACCCTCGAGCAGTACTTC.

This clone appeared a single time. This rearrangement joins TRBV9 to TRBJ2-7; D perhaps matches TRBD1 (5 bases). Germline V CDR1 and CDR2: SGDLS, YYNGEE. This CDR3 region has 14 residues. The V and J ends lost 0 bases and 4 bases respectively, with 11 bases between them. In nucleotides, the CDR3 is TGTGCCAGCAGCGTAGCATCCAGGGATTACGAGCAGTACTTC. It is translated as CASSVASRDYEQYF. The full variable domain, its missing parts supplied by reference TRBV9 and TRBJ2-7, is DSGVTQTPKHLITATGQRVTLRCSPRSGDLSVYWYQQSLDQGLQFLIQYYNGEERAKGNILERFSAQQFPDLHSELNLSSLELGDSALYFCASSVASRDYEQYFGPGTRLTVT.

This clone was recorded once. J is TRBJ1-1 and V is TRBV2; TRBD1 matches at 7 bases. The CDR3 runs 13 residues. Germline CDR1 is SNHLY and CDR2 is FYNNEI. The V segment lost 8 bases and the J segment 1 base; nucleotides outside the gene matches: 4. CDR3 loop: CASGTEANTEAFF. The CDR3 nucleotides are TGTGCCAGCGGGACAGAGGCGAACACTGAAGCTTTCTTT.

The genes are TRBV19 and TRBJ2-2; 9 bases align to TRBD2. This CDR3 comprises 16 residues. Unmatched junction bases numbered 8, after V lost 7 bases and J lost 2 bases. Per the germline V gene, CDR1 is LNHDA and CDR2 is SQIVND (reference sequence). The CDR3 protein is CASTLRLAVNTGELFF. The CDR3, as DNA: TGTGCCAGTACCCTCAGACTAGCGGTAAACACCGGGGAGCTGTTTTTT.

This clone has a single count. The genes are TRBV2 and TRBJ2-1; D possibly corresponds to TRBD2 (6 bases). Between the trimmed V and J ends, which lost 10 bases and 3 bases, there was a span of 16 bases. The length of the CDR3 is 14 residues. Germline V gene data show CDR1 as SNHLY and CDR2 as FYNNEI. This CDR3 is CATGKRTNYNEQFF. CDR3 bases: TGTGCCACCGGAAAAAGGACTAACTACAATGAGCAGTTCTTC.

The chain combines TRBV5-1 with TRBJ2-7; 7 bases are shared with TRBD2. CDR1 is SGHRS, CDR2 YFSETQ, per germline. V lost 5 bases, J lost 5 bases, and 7 bases stayed unmatched. The CDR3 covers 13 residues. DNA for the CDR3: TGCGCCAGCAGAACAACCGCGGGGGACGAGCAGTACTTC. Translated, it gives CASRTTAGDEQYF.

The chain recombines TRBV7-9 with TRBJ2-5, with D tentatively TRBD1 (5 bases). Germline CDR1 is SEHNR and CDR2 is FQNEAQ (reference sequence). The length of the CDR3 is 13 residues. Deletions cut 8 bases from V and 0 bases from J, with 10 bases between. The CDR3 is CASQRQYQETQYF. CDR3 bases: TGTGCCAGCCAAAGACAGTACCAAGAGACCCAGTACTTC.

This chain connects TRBV29-1 to TRBJ1-1, with a possible D match to TRBD1 (5 bases). CDR1 and CDR2 (germline): SQVTM, ANQGSEA. V was clipped by 3 bases and J by 4 bases, with 9 bases between them. This CDR3 is built from 12 residues. The CDR3 region is CSVDPGGTEAFF. The CDR3 region has the DNA TGCAGCGTTGACCCGGGGGGCACTGAAGCTTTCTTT.

The chain employs TRBV5-4 and TRBJ1-1; D is perhaps TRBD1 (6 bases). This CDR3 spans 15 amino acids. The ends were cut back, 2 bases at V and 4 bases at J, with 15 bases in the middle. The germline V gene encodes CDR1 SGHNT and CDR2 YYREEE (reference sequence). CDR3 coding DNA: TGTGCCAGCAGCTTCGTTAAGGGGGATCTCACTGAAGCTTTCTTT. It codes for CASSFVKGDLTEAFF.

The chain joins TRBV7-9 to TRBJ2-7, with 9 bases matching TRBD2. The CDR3 has 13 amino acids. V lost 6 bases to trimming and J lost 7 bases; unmatched junction nucleotides: 7. Germline V gene data show CDR1 as SEHNR and CDR2 as FQNEAQ (reference sequence). The CDR3 coding sequence is TGTGCCAGCAGGGATAGCGGGAGCGGTGAGCAGTACTTC. This encodes CASRDSGSGEQYF.

The chain employs TRBV19 and TRBJ1-5; no reliable D call. Deletions cut 3 bases from V and 7 bases from J, with 16 bases between. This CDR3 has 15 amino acids. Germline assignment: CDR1 LNHDA and CDR2 SQIVND (reference sequence). CDR3 region: CASSMGFGLQQPQHF. The CDR3 DNA sequence: TGTGCCAGTAGTATGGGTTTTGGGCTCCAACAGCCCCAGCATTTT. Together with reference TRBV19 and TRBJ1-5, the CDR3 gives the full variable domain: DGGITQSPKYLFRKEGQNVTLSCEQNLNHDAMYWYRQDPGQGLRLIYYSQIVNDFQKGDIAEGYSVSREKKESFPLTVTSAQKNPTAFYLCASSMGFGLQQPQHFGDGTRLSIL.

The chain uses TRBV29-1 and TRBJ1-2; 8 nucleotides match TRBD1. Germline assignment: CDR1 SQVTM and CDR2 ANQGSEA. J was trimmed by 8 bases and V by 6 bases; bases with no gene match: 5. The CDR3 extends over 11 amino acids. The CDR3 bases are TGCAGCGTCGGACAGGGCGACGGCTACACCTTC. Protein: CSVGQGDGYTF.

The V and J genes are TRBV5-8 and TRBJ1-2; D uncertain. With 0 bases removed from V and 8 bases from J, the gap between germline ends came to 11 bases. Germline V CDR1 and CDR2: SGHTS, YDEGEE. The CDR3 is 13 residues long. This CDR3 is CASSLGYSWGYTF. CDR3 coding DNA: TGTGCCAGCAGCTTGGGCTATTCGTGGGGCTACACCTTC.

This clone was observed a single time. The chain joins TRBV28 to TRBJ2-1; TRBD2 might be the D (6 bases). In germline, CDR1 is MDHEN, CDR2 SYDVKM. This CDR3 region has 12 residues. V was pared by 7 bases and J by 10 bases, with 14 bases between. The CDR3 sequence: CASKRPGSEQFF. The CDR3 DNA sequence: TGTGCCAGCAAAAGGCCCGGGAGCGAGCAGTTCTTC.

V and J are TRBV7-6 and TRBJ1-1; tentatively, D is TRBD1 (6 bases). The CDR3 spans 16 residues. The ends were cut back, 4 bases at V and 1 base at J, with 16 bases in the middle. Germline V gene lookup returns CDR1 SGHVS and CDR2 FNYEAQ. CDR3 in amino acids: CASSSPSGQQNTEAFF. For the CDR3, the DNA is TGTGCCAGCAGCTCACCATCAGGACAGCAGAACACTGAAGCTTTCTTT.

The rearrangement links TRBV5-4 to TRBJ2-3; D is perhaps TRBD2 (6 bases). This CDR3 is 13 amino acids long. Per germline, CDR1 SGHNT and CDR2 YYREEE (reference sequence). V dropped 4 bases and J dropped 5 bases, with 11 bases sitting between them. The CDR3 reads CASSPPAGDTQYF. The DNA for the CDR3 is TGTGCCAGCAGCCCCCCAGCGGGAGATACGCAGTATTTT.

The chain couples TRBV6-5 to TRBJ2-7, with 7 bases aligning to TRBD2. J was trimmed by 0 bases and V by 3 bases; bases with no gene match: 2. The germline V gene has CDR1 MNHEY and CDR2 SVGAGI. The CDR3 loop spans 14 amino acids. DNA for the CDR3: TGTGCCAGCAGTTATGGGAGGGCCTCCTACGAGCAGTACTTC. Translating gives CASSYGRASYEQYF.

This clone was observed once. V and J are TRBV4-1 and TRBJ1-1; D unclear. V dropped 1 base and J dropped 4 bases, with 7 bases sitting between them. The germline V gene has CDR1 MGHRA and CDR2 YSYEKL. The CDR3 length is 13 residues. The CDR3 bases are TGCGCCAGCAGCCAAGTTTACGGCACTGAAGCTTTCTTT. Its protein is CASSQVYGTEAFF.

The chain joins TRBV5-1 to TRBJ2-5; D may be TRBD2 (6 bases). V shed 0 bases and J shed 5 bases, with 11 bases lying between them. CDR3 length equals 14 residues. CDR1 is SGHRS and CDR2 is YFSETQ in the germline V gene. Here the CDR3 DNA reads TGCGCCAGCAGCTTGGCTAGCCGGGGGGAGACCCAGTACTTC. It translates to CASSLASRGETQYF.

The V call is TRBV7-9, the J call TRBJ2-7; 10 bases are a match to TRBD2. The CDR3 runs 16 residues. Germline V CDR1 and CDR2: SEHNR, FQNEAQ (reference sequence). The V segment lost 5 bases and the J segment 3 bases; nucleotides outside the gene matches: 10. The CDR3 nucleotides are TGTGCCAGCAGCCAAAACATGGGACTAGCGAACTACGAGCAGTACTTC. The encoded protein is CASSQNMGLANYEQYF.